These 9 T cell receptor beta chains were all obtained from the same sample, sequenced in a study of blood T cell repertoires in COVID-19. The data were produced by immunoSEQ multiplex PCR, yet TCRdb's version contains in-frame clones alone and is incomplete. Counted here are some 55,000 clones, about three quarters occurring once; the ten biggest clones make up roughly 45%. Sequencing used peripheral blood. The receptors were gathered from a man aged 70-80 years with active or convalescent COVID-19.

The chain joins TRBV5-1 to TRBJ2-6; 8 bases fit TRBD1. The CDR3 is 19 residues long. Germline V gene data show CDR1 as SGHRS and CDR2 as YFSETQ. V lost 3 bases, J lost 1 base, and 12 bases stayed unmatched. The CDR3 DNA follows: TGCGCCAGCAGCTCGCTGCTCGGACAGGGTGGGTCTGGGGCCAACGTCCTGACTTTC. Encoded protein: CASSSLLGQGGSGANVLTF.

The chain carries TRBV27 and TRBJ2-1; possible D gene TRBD1, 5 bases. V was cut by 5 bases and J by 4 bases, with 6 bases left in between. From germline, CDR1 is MNHEY and CDR2 SMNVEV (reference sequence). The CDR3 loop spans 12 amino acids. The CDR3 region is CASSQGYNEQFF. The CDR3 bases are TGTGCCAGCAGTCAGGGTTACAATGAGCAGTTCTTC.

This clone was detected only a few times. The genes are TRBV24-1 and TRBJ2-1; D uncertain. Per germline, CDR1 KGHDR and CDR2 SFDVKD. The CDR3 is 13 residues long. With 6 bases removed from V and 0 bases from J, the gap between germline ends came to 5 bases. In DNA form, the CDR3 reads TGTGCCACCAGTTTTAGCTCCTACAATGAGCAGTTCTTC. The encoded protein is CATSFSSYNEQFF.

The chain recombines TRBV7-9 with TRBJ2-7; possibly TRBD1 for D (6 bases). There are 14 residues in the CDR3. V was clipped by 6 bases and J by 0 bases, with 12 bases between them. Germline V lookup: CDR1 SEHNR, CDR2 FQNEAQ (reference sequence). The CDR3 spells CASSPGTFSYEQYF. DNA of the CDR3: TGTGCCAGCAGTCCCGGGACATTCTCCTACGAGCAGTACTTC.

V is TRBV4-1 and J is TRBJ2-2; maybe TRBD2 (5 bases). Between the trimmed V and J ends, which lost 5 bases and 4 bases, there was a span of 11 bases. CDR1 and CDR2 (germline): MGHRA, YSYEKL. This CDR3 has 14 residues. The CDR3 protein is CASSLGEGTGELFF. For the CDR3, the DNA is TGCGCCAGCAGCTTGGGCGAGGGCACCGGGGAGCTGTTTTTT.

The CDR3 DNA reads as TGTGCCACCAGCAGAGATAGGGGAACTAACTATGGCTACACCTTC. Translated, it gives CATSRDRGTNYGYTF. The chain couples TRBV15 to TRBJ1-2; tentative D call: TRBD1 (5 bases). Trimming stripped 0 bases from V and 0 bases from J, with 8 bases between. Germline V lookup: CDR1 LNHNV, CDR2 YYDKDF (reference sequence). CDR3 size: 15 residues.

The rearrangement uses TRBV15 and TRBJ2-7; TRBD2 is a possible D gene (5 bases). The CDR3 totals 14 residues. Germline V gives CDR1 LNHNV, CDR2 YYDKDF (reference sequence). The V and J ends lost 7 bases and 2 bases respectively, with 15 bases between them. This CDR3 is CATTAGAGPYEQYF. Here the CDR3 DNA reads TGTGCCACCACCGCGGGCGCAGGCCCCTACGAGCAGTACTTC.

CDR3 protein: CAWSVLSGSVRGGTGELFF. The CDR3, as DNA: TGTGCCTGGAGTGTACTTAGCGGGAGTGTTCGTGGGGGAACCGGGGAGCTGTTTTTT. The chain uses TRBV30 and TRBJ2-2, with 9 bases aligning to TRBD2. The V segment lost 0 bases and the J segment 5 bases; nucleotides outside the gene matches: 16. The CDR3 is 19 residues long. CDR1 and CDR2 from the germline V gene are GTSNPN and SVGIG (reference sequence).

V gene TRBV5-8 combines with J gene TRBJ2-2; 12 positions match TRBD2. Germline V CDR1 and CDR2: SGHTS, YDEGEE. Unmatched junction bases numbered 5, after V lost 4 bases and J lost 4 bases. The CDR3 is 16 amino acids. Here the CDR3 DNA reads TGTGCCAGCAGCCTTGGACTAGCGGGGTCCACCGGGGAGCTGTTTTTT. Amino acid sequence: CASSLGLAGSTGELFF.